The present entry profiles one T cell receptor beta chain with its context. This sample was taken from a study of blood T cell repertoires in COVID-19. At the level of the study: Samples of COVID-19 (acute and convalescent) were obtained from the United States, Italy and Spain. T cells, B-cell-depleted T cells, or PBMCs supplied cDNA or gDNA.

As processed by the authors: Reference gene primer amplification gave estimated nucleated cell counts. Generated by immunoSEQ multiplex PCR, the TCRdb table keeps only in-frame clones and is missing some. That table is the source of V, J and clone size, and D and trimming were worked out from the DNA. The sample has 150,000 to 200,000 clones; 75% to 90% are singletons. V trimming: 3 bases; J trimming: 2 bases; junction bases outside the gene matches: 5. The CDR3 is 14 amino acids. Germline loops: CDR1 DFQATT, CDR2 SNEGSKA (reference sequence). The chain has TRBV20-1 and TRBJ2-5, with 8 bases lining up with TRBD1. The sequence derives from a woman in her sixties or seventies with acute or convalescent COVID-19. Sequencing was carried out using peripheral blood. The CDR3 DNA sequence: TGCAGTGCTAGTGCTGGGGACAGGCAAGAGACCCAGTACTTC. As protein: CSASAGDRQETQYF.